The sequence of this T cell receptor beta chain was determined in a study of blood T cell repertoires in COVID-19. The overall study: Sources were T cells, B-cell-depleted T cells, or PBMCs; the material itself was cDNA or gDNA.

The CDR3 extends over 14 amino acids. Trimming shortened V by 1 base and J by 2 bases, and 9 bases separated the two germline ends. The germline gives CDR1 LGHDT, CDR2 YNNKEL (reference sequence). The authors' processing: Estimates of nucleated cell counts were drawn from the amplification of reference gene primers. This table comes from immunoSEQ multiplex PCR, and its TCRdb copy is limited to in-frame clones, with some not included. V, J and clone size reflect that table, while D and trimming were determined from the DNA. In the table there are approximately 100,000 clones, approximately 84% of which are singletons.

V usage is TRBV3-1 (or the pseudogene TRBV3-2) and J usage is TRBJ2-7; possible D gene TRBD1, 5 bases. The specimen was peripheral blood. This clonotype was sampled from a man in his 70s with acute or convalescent COVID-19. CDR3 DNA sequence: TGTGCCAGCAGCCAAGGAGCAGGGACCTACGAGCAGTACTTC. The encoded protein is CASSQGAGTYEQYF.